Reported below is one T cell receptor beta chain. The CDR3 loop spans 18 amino acids. V lost 5 bases and J lost 0; bases outside the gene matches: 5. Germline CDR1 is SNHLY and CDR2 is FYNNEI. In the study's own analysis: By means of reference gene primer amplification, nucleated cell counts were estimated. Some clones are missing from TCRdb's copy, which holds only in-frame ones; the method was immunoSEQ multiplex PCR. Clone size and V and J calls were adopted from that table, with D and trimming inferred from the DNA. The sample has 250,000 or so clones, around 84% seen once; the top ten hold about 3.2%. The data stem from a study of blood T cell repertoires in COVID-19. For the study at large: There were acute and convalescent COVID-19 samples, and they came from the United States, Italy and Spain. The cDNA or gDNA used as material had been derived from T cells, B-cell-depleted T cells, or PBMCs.

This chain joins TRBV2 and TRBJ2-2; 14 bases are shared with TRBD2. This clonotype originated in a woman under 30 with acute or convalescent COVID-19. The sequencing sample was made of peripheral blood. The CDR3 is CASSPGLAGVSNTGELFF. CDR3 in DNA: TGTGCCAGCAGTCCGGGACTAGCGGGAGTATCGAACACCGGGGAGCTGTTTTTT.